Following are 12 T cell receptor beta chains from one sample sequenced in a study of OX40 agonist ivuxolimab in advanced cancers. The method was immunoSEQ multiplex PCR; TCRdb's version includes in-frame clones alone and lacks a portion of them. Among under 15,000 clones listed, around 83% were seen once. Sequencing was performed on CD4+ or CD8+ T cells sorted from blood, taken in a trial of the OX40 agonist ivuxolimab. The receptors stem from an adult with an advanced solid tumor such as melanoma, head and neck, liver or kidney cancer.

This chain connects TRBV7-9 to TRBJ2-7; TRBD2 matches 9 bases. This CDR3 is 17 amino acids long. Trimming at V came to 7 bases and at J to 5 bases, leaving 18 bases not matched to a gene. Looked up from germline, CDR1 is SEHNR and CDR2 is FQNEAQ (reference sequence). The CDR3 nucleotides are TGTGCCAGCACCCCGCGGGAGGGCTTGGAGGGCGTAAACGAGCAGTACTTC. Its translation is CASTPREGLEGVNEQYF.

In its sample, this clone ranks as large. The chain has TRBV19 and TRBJ2-1, with 10 bases matching TRBD2. V lost 3 bases and J lost 5; bases outside the gene matches: 7. Germline values: CDR1 LNHDA, CDR2 SQIVND (reference sequence). This CDR3 has 16 amino acids. The chain's CDR3 is CASSMGLAGADNEQFF. CDR3 coding DNA: TGTGCCAGTAGTATGGGCCTAGCGGGAGCCGACAATGAGCAGTTCTTC.

The genes are TRBV7-8 and TRBJ2-1; the D gene is possibly TRBD2 (6 bases). V gave up 0 bases and J gave up 2 bases, with 11 bases separating them. This CDR3 is 16 amino acids long. The V gene's germline CDR1 is SGHVS and CDR2 FQNEAQ. The CDR3, as DNA: TGTGCCAGCAGCTTAGCTTATCTAGCGCCCTACAATGAGCAGTTCTTC. Translated: CASSLAYLAPYNEQFF.

This chain links TRBV27 with TRBJ1-1, with a weak D call TRBD1 (6 bases). V was cut by 5 bases and J by 4 bases, with 23 bases left in between. Germline CDR1 reads MNHEY; CDR2 reads SMNVEV (reference sequence). This CDR3 spans 17 amino acids. DNA of the CDR3: TGTGCCAGCAGTCTACTTAGCCGAGGGGGGGTGGCCACTGAAGCTTTCTTT. It specifies CASSLLSRGGVATEAFF.

The chain carries TRBV28 and TRBJ1-1, with 9 bases identical to TRBD1. This CDR3 has 15 residues. Germline CDR1 MDHEN, CDR2 SYDVKM. Trimming cost V 3 bases and J 5 bases; bases outside gene matches: 7. Here the CDR3 reads CASSLGQGFRTEAFF. For the CDR3, the DNA is TGTGCCAGCAGTTTGGGACAGGGATTTAGGACTGAAGCTTTCTTT.

The rearrangement links TRBV11-3 to TRBJ1-1, with D perhaps matching TRBD1 (5 bases). The CDR3 is 16 amino acids. The germline CDR1 and CDR2 sequences are SGHNT and YENEEA. With 0 bases removed from V and 2 bases from J, the gap between germline ends came to 13 bases. The DNA of the CDR3 is TGTGCCAGCAGCTTAGACCCGGACACGCTTAACACTGAAGCTTTCTTT. Translating it yields CASSLDPDTLNTEAFF.

The chain combines TRBV25-1 with TRBJ1-1; D may be TRBD1 (5 bases). Germline loops: CDR1 MGHDK, CDR2 SYGVNS. CDR3 length: 15 amino acids. The ends were cut back, 1 base at V and 0 bases at J, with 9 bases in the middle. CDR3 sequence (DNA): TGTGCCAGCAGTGAATCAACGGACATGAACACTGAAGCTTTCTTT. Encoded protein: CASSESTDMNTEAFF.

The genes are TRBV5-4 and TRBJ2-7; maybe TRBD2 (7 bases). Germline V gene sequence: CDR1 SGHNT, CDR2 YYREEE (reference sequence). The CDR3 contains 14 residues. Between the trimmed V and J ends, which lost 2 bases and 2 bases, there was a span of 11 bases. The CDR3: CASSFWGGPYEQYF. DNA for the CDR3: TGTGCCAGCAGCTTTTGGGGGGGCCCCTACGAGCAGTACTTC.

V usage is TRBV6-6 and J usage is TRBJ2-7; the D call may be TRBD1 or TRBD2 (5 bases each). Deletions cut 4 bases from V and 5 bases from J, with 15 bases between. CDR3 length: 14 amino acids. CDR1 and CDR2 from the germline V gene are MNHNY and SVGAGI (reference sequence). This CDR3 reads CASSLQLGVDEQYF. The CDR3 bases are TGTGCCAGCAGTTTACAACTAGGGGTTGACGAGCAGTACTTC.

The gene calls are TRBV28 and TRBJ2-4; 9 positions match TRBD2. The CDR3 is 16 amino acids. V was pared by 4 bases and J by 1 base, with 5 bases of the junction left unmatched. Germline CDR1 is MDHEN and CDR2 is SYDVKM. For the CDR3, the DNA is TGTGCCAGCAGTTGCGGCGGGAGGGCTGCCAAAAACATTCAGTACTTC. It is translated as CASSCGGRAAKNIQYF.

V usage is TRBV19 and J usage is TRBJ1-2; TRBD1 agrees at 8 bases. The CDR3 consists of 17 residues. CDR1 and CDR2 (germline): LNHDA, SQIVND (reference sequence). The V and J ends lost 0 bases and 4 bases, in that order; junction bases with no gene match: 10. The CDR3 nucleotides read TGTGCCAGTAGTATAGAAACTCTTCAGGGGGCTGGCTATGGCTACACCTTC. Amino acids: CASSIETLQGAGYGYTF.

The gene calls are TRBV5-8 and TRBJ2-2, with a weak D call TRBD1 (7 bases). The germline CDR1 and CDR2 sequences are SGHTS and YDEGEE. CDR3 size: 17 residues. V lost 2 bases and J 2 bases, leaving 16 bases between the germline ends. The CDR3 loop is CASSLIPGGSNTGELFF. In nucleotides, the CDR3 is TGTGCCAGCAGCTTAATCCCAGGGGGGTCAAACACCGGGGAGCTGTTTTTT.